Below are 17 T cell receptor beta chains sequenced from a single sample in a study of cytomegalovirus exposure and HLA in healthy donors. Method: immunoSEQ multiplex PCR; TCRdb's copy keeps in-frame clones and lacks some. The top ten clones hold 20% to 25% of a sample with over 80,000 clones, less than 85% of them seen once. Sequenced: PBMCs. These receptor sequences come from a man between 18 and 29 years old in good health and CMV-seropositive.

The chain employs TRBV15 and TRBJ1-1; 9 bases align to TRBD1. The CDR3 extends over 15 amino acids. The V and J ends lost 3 bases and 1 base, in that order; junction bases with no gene match: 3. Germline CDR1 and CDR2: LNHNV and YYDKDF (reference sequence). CDR3 residues: CATSRTGGSNTEAFF. The CDR3 coding sequence is TGTGCCACCAGCAGGACAGGGGGATCGAACACTGAAGCTTTCTTT.

The rearrangement links TRBV10-3 to TRBJ1-2, with TRBD1 identical over 7 bases. With 6 bases clipped from V and 0 bases from J, the junction kept 4 bases outside the gene matches. Germline lookup yields CDR1 ENHRY and CDR2 SYGVKD. The CDR3 extends over 14 amino acids. This CDR3 reads CAIRRDSTNYGYTF. In DNA form, the CDR3 reads TGTGCCATCAGACGGGACAGCACTAACTATGGCTACACCTTC.

J is TRBJ1-4 and V is TRBV28; 7 bases line up with TRBD1. The germline gives CDR1 MDHEN, CDR2 SYDVKM. Trimming cost V 3 bases and J 5 bases; bases outside gene matches: 9. The CDR3 has 16 residues. CDR3: CASSLNTGVGNEKLFF. The DNA of the CDR3 is TGTGCCAGCAGTTTGAACACAGGGGTTGGAAATGAAAAACTGTTTTTT.

The count of this clone is one. This chain connects TRBV7-2 to TRBJ1-5, with TRBD1 identical over 7 bases. CDR1 SGHTA and CDR2 FQGNSA come from the germline V gene. J lost 7 bases, V lost 2 bases, and 2 bases had no gene match. CDR3 size: 13 residues. CDR3: CASSLTGEQPQHF. The DNA of the CDR3 is TGTGCCAGCAGCTTAACAGGGGAACAGCCCCAGCATTTT.

CDR3 in DNA: TGCGCCAGCAGCTCCCGCGGACCCCAGCGGGAGAGCTCCTACAATGAGCAGTTCTTC. Translating it yields CASSSRGPQRESSYNEQFF. The rearrangement links TRBV5-1 to TRBJ2-1; TRBD2 agrees at 8 bases. Germline V gives CDR1 SGHRS, CDR2 YFSETQ. This CDR3 region has 19 residues. Trimming removed 3 bases from V and 0 bases from J; junction bases left unmatched: 14. Supplemented by reference TRBV5-1 and TRBJ2-1, the full variable domain reads KAGVTQTPRYLIKTRGQQVTLSCSPISGHRSVSWYQQTPGQGLQFLFEYFSETQRNKGNFPGRFSGRQFSNSRSEMNVSTLELGDSALYLCASSSRGPQRESSYNEQFFGPGTRLTVL.

The chain links TRBV19 to TRBJ2-7, with 7 nucleotides matching TRBD1. Germline assignment: CDR1 LNHDA and CDR2 SQIVND (reference sequence). This CDR3 region has 15 residues. The trim removed 6 bases at V and 6 bases at J, leaving 14 bases unmatched. This CDR3 reads CASSLEFFSGGEQYF. Here the CDR3 DNA reads TGTGCCAGTAGCCTTGAATTTTTCTCAGGGGGCGAGCAGTACTTC.

V gene TRBV30 combines with J gene TRBJ1-1; TRBD1 matches at 10 bases. The V gene end was trimmed by 3 bases and the J gene end by 10 bases; junction bases not matched to a gene: 8. In germline, CDR1 is GTSNPN, CDR2 SVGIG (reference sequence). This CDR3 is 13 amino acids long. CDR3 nucleotide sequence: TGTGCCTGGAGCCCCGGGACAGGGGTTGGAGCTTTCTTT. Translating gives CAWSPGTGVGAFF.

This clone came up a few times. This sequence joins TRBV19 and TRBJ1-2; TRBD1 is a possible D gene (6 bases). With 3 bases removed from V and 4 bases from J, the gap between germline ends came to 12 bases. CDR3 length: 14 amino acids. CDR1 LNHDA and CDR2 SQIVND come from the germline V gene (reference sequence). The DNA for the CDR3 is TGTGCCAGTAGTATCCCCGGACAGACCTATGGCTACACCTTC. Its translation is CASSIPGQTYGYTF.

The rearrangement uses TRBV6-4 and TRBJ2-2; weak D call: TRBD2 (7 bases). The V gene lost 4 bases and the J gene lost 6 bases, with 18 bases spanning the gap. CDR1 and CDR2 (germline): MRHNA, SNTAGT. This CDR3 contains 16 residues. CDR3 DNA: TGTGCCAGCAGTGTCGGGGGGCAGAAAGAGGCCGGGGAGCTGTTTTTT. This sequence encodes CASSVGGQKEAGELFF.

The V gene is TRBV10-3, the J gene TRBJ2-2; D is perhaps TRBD2 (7 bases). V shed 4 bases and J shed 4 bases, with 16 bases lying between them. In germline, CDR1 is ENHRY, CDR2 SYGVKD. The length of the CDR3 is 16 residues. CDR3 coding DNA: TGTGCCATCAGTGGTTCGGGGGGCCTGGGCACCGGGGAGCTGTTTTTT. Translated, it gives CAISGSGGLGTGELFF.

V is TRBV15 and J is TRBJ1-5, with D uncertain. CDR1 is LNHNV, CDR2 YYDKDF, per germline (reference sequence). The CDR3 length is 14 residues. Trimming cost V 3 bases and J 4 bases, with 10 bases left between them. The CDR3 DNA sequence: TGTGCCACCAGCAGTTGGGGAGGGAATCAGCCCCAGCATTTT. Translating gives CATSSWGGNQPQHF.

The chain links TRBV6-6 to TRBJ1-5; tentatively, D is TRBD1 (6 bases). Trimming took off 3 bases at V and 1 base at J, with 13 bases between the two ends. The CDR3 loop spans 16 amino acids. Germline CDR1 reads MNHNY; CDR2 reads SVGAGI (reference sequence). The CDR3 sequence: CASSYLGQSSNQPQHF. The CDR3 region has the DNA TGTGCCAGCAGTTATCTCGGACAGTCCAGCAATCAGCCCCAGCATTTT.

The chain recombines TRBV18 with TRBJ1-1; no clear D gene. The V gene lost 2 bases and the J gene lost 1 base, with 14 bases spanning the gap. CDR3 size: 16 residues. The germline gives CDR1 KGHSH, CDR2 LQKENI. The CDR3, as DNA: TGTGCCAGCTCACCATACTCGCGGCAGCAGAACACTGAAGCTTTCTTT. This encodes CASSPYSRQQNTEAFF.

The rearrangement links TRBV4-1 to TRBJ1-2; maybe TRBD1 (6 bases). V lost 0 bases and J lost 4, with 9 bases in between. There are 14 residues in the CDR3. Germline V gives CDR1 MGHRA, CDR2 YSYEKL. The CDR3 DNA reads TGCGCCAGCAGCCAAGATCCAGGGGCCTATGGCTACACCTTC. Translation gives CASSQDPGAYGYTF.

The chain is built from TRBV5-1 and TRBJ1-1; weak D call: TRBD1 (5 bases). V was shortened by 4 bases and J by 3 bases, with 13 bases between the two germline ends. This CDR3 is 14 amino acids long. Germline CDR1 SGHRS, CDR2 YFSETQ. CDR3 region: CASSVDPRDTEAFF. As DNA, the CDR3 is TGCGCCAGCAGCGTCGACCCCAGGGACACTGAAGCTTTCTTT.

The rearrangement joins TRBV6-5 to TRBJ2-6; the D is unclear. The germline V and J ends were trimmed by 2 bases and 1 base, with 6 bases remaining between them. The germline V gene encodes CDR1 MNHEY and CDR2 SVGAGI. This CDR3 comprises 15 residues. CDR3 nucleotide sequence: TGTGCCAGCAGTTACGCGTCATCTGGGGCCAACGTCCTGACTTTC. Amino acids: CASSYASSGANVLTF.

This chain connects TRBV11-2 to TRBJ1-2; a possible D gene is TRBD1 (5 bases). The length of the CDR3 is 12 residues. Trimming shortened V by 5 bases and J by 6 bases, and 10 bases separated the two germline ends. Germline assignment: CDR1 SGHAT and CDR2 FQNNGV. The CDR3 nucleotides read TGTGCCAGCAGCCTCGAAGGGGATGGCTACACCTTC. Protein: CASSLEGDGYTF.